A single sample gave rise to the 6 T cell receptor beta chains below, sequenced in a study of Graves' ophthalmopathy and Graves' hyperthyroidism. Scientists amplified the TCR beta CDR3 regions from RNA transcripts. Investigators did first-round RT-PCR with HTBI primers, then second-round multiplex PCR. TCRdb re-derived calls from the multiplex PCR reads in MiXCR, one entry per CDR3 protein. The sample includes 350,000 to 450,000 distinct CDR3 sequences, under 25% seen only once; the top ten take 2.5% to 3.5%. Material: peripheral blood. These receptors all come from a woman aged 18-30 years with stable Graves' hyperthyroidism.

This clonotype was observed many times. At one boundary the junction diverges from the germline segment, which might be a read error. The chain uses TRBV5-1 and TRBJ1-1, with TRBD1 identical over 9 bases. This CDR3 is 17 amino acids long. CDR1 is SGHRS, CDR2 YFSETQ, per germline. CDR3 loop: CASSKWGLGQGTSEVFF. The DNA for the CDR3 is TGCGCCAGCAGCAAATGGGGCCTCGGACAGGGGACCTCTGAAGTTTTCTTT.

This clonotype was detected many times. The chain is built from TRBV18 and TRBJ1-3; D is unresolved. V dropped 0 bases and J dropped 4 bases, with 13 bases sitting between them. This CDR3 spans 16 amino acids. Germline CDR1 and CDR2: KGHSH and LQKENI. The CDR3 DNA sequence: TGTGCCAGCTCACCACCGCTGGCAGCCTCAGGAAACACCATATATTTT. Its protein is CASSPPLAASGNTIYF.

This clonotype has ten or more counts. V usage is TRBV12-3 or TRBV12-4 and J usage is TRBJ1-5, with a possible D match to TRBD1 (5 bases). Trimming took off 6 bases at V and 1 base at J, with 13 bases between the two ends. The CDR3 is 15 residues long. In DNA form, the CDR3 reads TGTGCCAGCAGCCTTGGGGACGGGAGCAATCAGCCCCAGCATTTT. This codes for CASSLGDGSNQPQHF.

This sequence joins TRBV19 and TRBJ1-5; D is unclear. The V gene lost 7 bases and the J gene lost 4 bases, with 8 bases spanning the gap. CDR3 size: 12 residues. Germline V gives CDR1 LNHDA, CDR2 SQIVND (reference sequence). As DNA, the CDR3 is TGTGCCAGTACCTCCCAAAATCAGCCCCAGCATTTT. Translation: CASTSQNQPQHF.

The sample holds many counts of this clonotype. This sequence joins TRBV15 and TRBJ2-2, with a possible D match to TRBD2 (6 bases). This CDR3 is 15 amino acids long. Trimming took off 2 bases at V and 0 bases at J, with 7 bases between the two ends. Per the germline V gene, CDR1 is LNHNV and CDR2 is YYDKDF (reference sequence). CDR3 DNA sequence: TGTGCCACCAGCAGAAAGCGGGCGAACACCGGGGAGCTGTTTTTT. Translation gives CATSRKRANTGELFF. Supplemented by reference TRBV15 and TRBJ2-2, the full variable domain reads DAMVIQNPRYQVTQFGKPVTLSCSQTLNHNVMYWYQQKSSQAPKLLFHYYDKDFNNEADTPDNFQSRRPNTSFCFLDIRSPGLGDTAMYLCATSRKRANTGELFFGEGSRLTVL.

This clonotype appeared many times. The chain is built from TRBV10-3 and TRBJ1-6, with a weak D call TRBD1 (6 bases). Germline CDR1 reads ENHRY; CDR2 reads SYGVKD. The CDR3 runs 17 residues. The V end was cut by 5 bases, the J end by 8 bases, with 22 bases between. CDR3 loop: CAISPGTPSKEDSPLHF. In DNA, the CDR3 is TGTGCCATCAGTCCCGGGACACCGTCAAAAGAGGATTCACCCCTCCACTTT.